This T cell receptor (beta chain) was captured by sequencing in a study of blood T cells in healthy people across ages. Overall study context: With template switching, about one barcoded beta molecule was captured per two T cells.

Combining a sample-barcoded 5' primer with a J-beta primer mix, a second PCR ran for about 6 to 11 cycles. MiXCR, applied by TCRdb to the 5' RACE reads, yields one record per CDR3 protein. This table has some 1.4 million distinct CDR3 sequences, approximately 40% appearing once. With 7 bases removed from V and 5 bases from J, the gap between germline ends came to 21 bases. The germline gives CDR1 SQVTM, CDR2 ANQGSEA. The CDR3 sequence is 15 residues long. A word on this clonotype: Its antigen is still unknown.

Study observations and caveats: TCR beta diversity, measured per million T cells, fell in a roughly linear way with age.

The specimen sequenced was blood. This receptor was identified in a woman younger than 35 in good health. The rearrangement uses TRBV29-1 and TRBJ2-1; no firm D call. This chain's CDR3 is CSGCYSDPVNNEQFF. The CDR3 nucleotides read TGCAGCGGATGCTACAGTGATCCCGTTAACAATGAGCAGTTCTTC.